This TCR beta chain is from a study of blood T cell repertoires in COVID-19. Study summary: The origin of the acute and convalescent COVID-19 samples was the United States, Italy and Spain.

How the authors handled the data: Using reference gene primer amplification, nucleated cell counts were estimated. TCRdb's table, derived via immunoSEQ multiplex PCR, lists solely in-frame clones and lacks some. Clonal size and the V and J genes are those of that table, whereas D and trimming came from the DNA. Of 120,000 to 150,000 clones in the sample, around four fifths were seen once. The CDR3 totals 14 residues. Germline CDR1 reads SEHNR; CDR2 reads FQNEAQ (reference sequence). Trimming removed 0 bases at V and 6 bases at J, with 11 bases between. This clone was observed a handful of times. The specimen was peripheral blood. This sequence was found in a woman between 35 and 50 years old with active or convalescent COVID-19. This chain links TRBV7-9 with TRBJ1-1; perhaps TRBD1 as D (5 bases). CDR3 sequence reads: CASSLASTGAEAFF. The CDR3 DNA is TGTGCCAGCAGCTTAGCATCGACGGGGGCTGAAGCTTTCTTT. Based on the CDR3 plus reference TRBV7-9 and TRBJ1-1, the full variable domain is DTGVSQNPRHKITKRGQNVTFRCDPISEHNRLYWYRQTLGQGPEFLTYFQNEAQLEKSRLLSDRFSAERPKGSFSTLEIQRTEQGDSAMYLCASSLASTGAEAFFGQGTRLTVV.